This T cell receptor beta chain was retrieved from a study of T-cell reconstitution after alpha-beta-depleted transplantation in children. Whole-study findings and limits: As was reported, about two months after transplant, alpha-beta T cells came from several hundred expanded graft clones.

This CDR3 region has 13 residues. Germline CDR1 is KGHSH and CDR2 is LQKENI. V lost 6 bases, J lost 7 bases, and 13 bases lay in between. Preparation of the TCRbeta library was carried out with unique molecular identifiers. Each CDR3 protein gets one entry after TCRdb re-called the PCR reads with MiXCR. The sample includes around 800,000 distinct CDR3 sequences, under 20% of them seen just once. This clonotype was found a few times. What it binds is not known. The chain links TRBV18 to TRBJ2-1; TRBD1 is a possible D gene (5 bases). The sample in question was PBMCs, mostly from graft donor cells, obtained 360 days after TCRalphabeta/CD19-depleted stem cell transplant. The origin of this receptor is a male patient younger than 18 who had a stem cell transplant for acute lymphoblastic leukemia, so the T cells may come from the graft donor. The CDR3 bases are TGTGCCAGCTCCCGCGACAGTTTAAATGAGCAGTTCTTC. It is translated as CASSRDSLNEQFF.